One sample yielded the 14 T cell receptor beta chains listed below, sequenced in a study of Ad26.COV2.S vaccination and SARS-CoV-2 variants. The protocol was immunoSEQ multiplex PCR, while the TCRdb copy is restricted to in-frame clones and leaves out a portion. The sample yields roughly 500,000 clones, 75% to 90% seen once. Treatment here: approximately 18 received Ad26.COV2.S at low or high dose, single or two shots; roughly 5 received placebo; per-sample allocation not given. After the first vaccine or placebo injection, samples were drawn on day 63. Sequencing used peripheral blood, obtained in a trial of Ad26.COV2.S vaccine versus placebo. The source is a person aged 18-60 years who received the Ad26.COV2.S COVID-19 vaccine or a placebo.

This chain joins TRBV18 and TRBJ2-7; TRBD1 matches at 9 bases. Trimming removed 8 bases from V and 0 bases from J; junction bases left unmatched: 14. The CDR3 sequence is 17 residues long. Germline V gives CDR1 KGHSH, CDR2 LQKENI. Written as DNA, the CDR3 is TGTGCCAGCCCCCCCCACCAGACAGGGGGATTCTCCTACGAGCAGTACGTC. Translating it yields CASPPHQTGGFSYEQYV.

This clone was picked up one time. The chain has TRBV5-5 and TRBJ1-2, with D tentatively TRBD1 (5 bases). The germline gives CDR1 SGHKS, CDR2 YYEKEE (reference sequence). The V gene lost 1 base and the J gene lost 3 bases, with 13 bases spanning the gap. The CDR3 is 15 residues long. CDR3 in amino acids: CASSLIPDNYYGYTF. The CDR3 DNA reads TGTGCCAGCAGCTTGATTCCGGACAACTACTATGGCTACACCTTC.

This clone was seen a single time. The rearrangement uses TRBV7-2 and TRBJ2-3; D call uncertain. The CDR3 has 12 amino acids. Germline CDR1 and CDR2: SGHTA and FQGNSA. The V end was cut by 5 bases, the J end by 6 bases, with 9 bases between. The CDR3 coding sequence is TGTGCCAGCAGCCCTAATCAGGATACGCAGTATTTT. This translates into CASSPNQDTQYF.

Note on this clone: The same CDR3 is also encoded by other DNA sequences in this sample. The rearrangement links TRBV19 to TRBJ1-4; D not certain. V gave up 1 base and J gave up 5 bases, with 8 bases separating them. CDR3 length: 14 residues. Germline CDR1 is LNHDA and CDR2 is SQIVND (reference sequence). The CDR3 loop is CASSIGISNEKLFF. In DNA, the CDR3 is TGTGCCAGTAGTATAGGAATCAGCAATGAAAAACTGTTTTTT.

This clone was counted a few times. The chain recombines TRBV18 with TRBJ1-1; perhaps TRBD1 as D (5 bases). CDR1 is KGHSH and CDR2 is LQKENI in the germline V gene. The CDR3 is 14 amino acids. The V and J ends lost 1 base and 6 bases respectively, with 12 bases between them. Here the CDR3 DNA reads TGTGCCAGCTCACCACTTATTCTGGGACCTGAAGCTTTCTTT. Its translation is CASSPLILGPEAFF.

This chain links TRBV7-8 with TRBJ2-4, with D possibly being TRBD1 (5 bases). CDR1 SGHVS and CDR2 FQNEAQ come from the germline V gene. The CDR3 has 14 amino acids. Trimming left V 5 bases short and J 7 bases short, with 15 bases between. The CDR3 sequence: CASSLGVVGNIQYF. Here the CDR3 DNA reads TGTGCCAGCAGCCTAGGGGTTGTGGGTAACATTCAGTACTTC.

CDR3 sequence: CASSTGTANTEAFF. Here the CDR3 DNA reads TGTGCCAGCAGCACCGGGACAGCGAACACTGAAGCTTTCTTT. This chain connects TRBV21-1 to TRBJ1-1; the table's D gene call, TRBD1, was not cross checked with the DNA. TRBV21-1 is an annotated pseudogene. The CDR3 extends over 14 amino acids.

The chain combines TRBV16 with TRBJ2-3; tentative D call: TRBD1 (6 bases). The CDR3 is 13 residues long. The V end lost 0 bases, the J end lost 12 bases, and 13 bases lay between the germline ends. Germline loops: CDR1 KGHSY, CDR2 FQNENV. CDR3 in amino acids: CASSQSRQEIQYF. In DNA, the CDR3 is TGTGCCAGCAGCCAATCCCGACAGGAGATTCAGTATTTT.

This chain links TRBV30 with TRBJ1-4, with D hard to call. V was cut by 2 bases and J by 3 bases, with 16 bases left in between. Germline-derived CDR1 and CDR2 are GTSNPN and SVGIG (reference sequence). The CDR3 covers 16 residues. As DNA, the CDR3 is TGTGCCTGGAGTCCCGGACCTAGGGCGGCTAATGAAAAACTGTTTTTT. As protein: CAWSPGPRAANEKLFF.

The chain has TRBV3-1 (or the pseudogene TRBV3-2) and TRBJ2-4, with a weak D call TRBD2 (5 bases). The CDR3 loop spans 15 amino acids. Per germline, CDR1 LGHDT and CDR2 YNNKEL (reference sequence). The V end was cut by 0 bases, the J end by 4 bases, with 10 bases between. The CDR3 DNA sequence: TGTGCCAGCAGCCAAGATCACGGGGAGAAAAACATTCAGTACTTC. Protein sequence: CASSQDHGEKNIQYF.

The gene calls are TRBV7-2 and TRBJ2-3; D is unclear. Trimming left V 2 bases short and J 6 bases short, with 18 bases between. This CDR3 contains 16 residues. CDR1 is SGHTA and CDR2 is FQGNSA in the germline V gene. The CDR3 loop reads CASSLFVGGLGDTQYF. In DNA form, the CDR3 reads TGTGCCAGCAGCTTATTTGTGGGCGGTCTAGGGGATACGCAGTATTTT. Together with reference TRBV7-2 and TRBJ2-3, the CDR3 gives the full variable domain: GAGVSQSPSNKVTEKGKDVELRCDPISGHTALYWYRQSLGQGLEFLIYFQGNSAPDKSGLPSDRFSAERTGGSVSTLTIQRTQQEDSAVYLCASSLFVGGLGDTQYFGPGTRLTVL.

In regard to this clone: Relative to the germline gene, one junction end is altered; a read error may explain this. This chain links TRBV6-2 or TRBV6-3 with TRBJ2-7; D might be TRBD1 (6 bases). This CDR3 contains 14 residues. Germline values: CDR1 MNHEY, CDR2 SVGEGT. CDR3: CASSYSRGKYEQYF. CDR3 nucleotide sequence: TGTGCCAGCAGCTACTCGAGGGGGAAGTACGAGCAGTACTTC.

The chain couples TRBV5-4 to TRBJ2-1; D could derive from TRBD1 or TRBD2 (5 bases each). Trimming removed 0 bases from V and 8 bases from J, with 15 bases in between. Germline lookup yields CDR1 SGHNT and CDR2 YYREEE (reference sequence). The CDR3 is made up of 15 amino acids. CDR3 in DNA: TGTGCCAGCAGCTTGGGTGGGGACCTAAGGGATGAGCAGTTCTTC. This sequence encodes CASSLGGDLRDEQFF.

The gene calls are TRBV4-3 and TRBJ2-1; 13 nucleotides agree with TRBD2. The CDR3 has 17 residues. Trimming took 6 bases from V and 3 from J; bases not matched to a gene: 8. Looked up from germline, CDR1 is LGHNA and CDR2 is YSLEER. As DNA, the CDR3 is TGCGCCAGCAGACCTACTAGCGGGAGGGCCCTCTACAATGAGCAGTTCTTC. Protein: CASRPTSGRALYNEQFF.